Following are 14 T cell receptor beta chains from one sample sequenced in a study of blood T cell repertoires in COVID-19. Assay used: immunoSEQ multiplex PCR; TCRdb lists only in-frame clones, some missing. The sample records approximately 270,000 clones, 70% to 90% being singletons. Input material: peripheral blood. The receptors shown here come from a human donor with COVID-19, enrolled during active disease. The donor label of this sample is uncertain.

The rearrangement links TRBV7-2 to TRBJ1-3, with 8 bases lining up with TRBD1. The germline gives CDR1 SGHTA, CDR2 FQGNSA. The trim removed 0 bases at V and 0 bases at J, leaving 1 base unmatched. The CDR3 sequence is 16 residues long. This chain's CDR3 is CASSLATGGSGNTIYF. In nucleotides, the CDR3 is TGTGCCAGCAGCTTAGCAACAGGGGGCTCTGGAAACACCATATATTTT.

This chain uses TRBV7-9 with TRBJ1-4, with TRBD1 matching 8 bases. Per the germline V gene, CDR1 is SEHNR and CDR2 is FQNEAQ (reference sequence). This CDR3 comprises 14 residues. V was pared by 4 bases and J by 8 bases, with 6 bases of the junction left unmatched. The CDR3 is CASSSPGQEEKLFF. The DNA of the CDR3 is TGTGCCAGCAGCTCACCGGGACAGGAGGAAAAACTGTTTTTT.

This clone was seen at least ten times. The chain employs TRBV7-9 and TRBJ1-4; D is ambiguous. The CDR3 is 15 residues long. Germline CDR1 SEHNR, CDR2 FQNEAQ (reference sequence). Trimming left V 5 bases short and J 4 bases short, with 14 bases between. The CDR3 loop reads CASSRPSGFNEKLFF. DNA of the CDR3: TGTGCCAGCAGCCGTCCCTCGGGTTTTAATGAAAAACTGTTTTTT.

The chain recombines TRBV30 with TRBJ2-3; TRBD2 aligns across 7 bases. CDR3 size: 17 residues. Germline CDR1 is GTSNPN and CDR2 is SVGIG (reference sequence). The V gene end was trimmed by 0 bases and the J gene end by 0 bases; junction bases not matched to a gene: 9. Here the CDR3 reads CAWSVRLAADSTDTQYF. CDR3 coding DNA: TGTGCCTGGAGTGTTCGGCTAGCGGCCGATAGCACAGATACGCAGTATTTT.

This chain uses TRBV2 with TRBJ1-1; TRBD1 is a possible D gene (6 bases). Trimming stripped 3 bases from V and 1 base from J, with 18 bases between. CDR3 length equals 17 residues. Germline CDR1 SNHLY, CDR2 FYNNEI. DNA for the CDR3: TGTGCCAGCAGTGAGGTGTCCCAGGGGAGTGAGAACACTGAAGCTTTCTTT. Amino acids: CASSEVSQGSENTEAFF.

This clone came up a few times. V and J are TRBV12-5 and TRBJ2-1, with 11 bases identical to TRBD2. Germline CDR1 reads LGHNT; CDR2 reads FRNRAP. Unmatched junction bases numbered 8, after V lost 4 bases and J lost 6 bases. This CDR3 is built from 16 residues. CDR3 DNA: TGTGCTAGTGGTTCCCCTAGCGGGAGGCAACTCAATGAGCAGTTCTTC. Encoded protein: CASGSPSGRQLNEQFF.

The gene calls are TRBV14 and TRBJ2-1; D perhaps matches TRBD2 (6 bases). CDR3 length equals 15 residues. The germline V gene has CDR1 SGHDN and CDR2 FVKESK. V was trimmed by 1 base and J by 2 bases, leaving 9 bases between them. The CDR3 nucleotides are TGTGCCAGCAGCCAAGGGAGACTAGCCTACAATGAGCAGTTCTTC. Its protein product is CASSQGRLAYNEQFF.

V is TRBV7-8 and J is TRBJ2-1; 9 bases map to TRBD1. The junction had 9 bases not matched to a gene; V was cut back by 3 bases and J by 6 bases. This CDR3 has 16 residues. Germline assignment: CDR1 SGHVS and CDR2 FQNEAQ. The CDR3 DNA sequence: TGTGCCAGCAGCTTGTCCGGGACAGGGCCCATCAATGAGCAGTTCTTC. Its protein is CASSLSGTGPINEQFF. The entire variable domain, with the rest obtained from reference TRBV7-8 and TRBJ2-1, is as follows: GAGVSQSPRYKVAKRGQDVALRCDPISGHVSLFWYQQALGQGPEFLTYFQNEAQLDKSGLPSDRFFAERPEGSVSTLKIQRTQQEDSAVYLCASSLSGTGPINEQFFGPGTRLTVL.

This rearrangement joins TRBV14 to TRBJ2-3; 10 nucleotides match TRBD2. V was pared by 2 bases and J by 6 bases, with 8 bases of the junction left unmatched. The CDR3 has 16 residues. Germline CDR1 is SGHDN and CDR2 is FVKESK. The CDR3 protein is CASSQRTSGAADTQYF. CDR3 DNA sequence: TGTGCCAGCAGCCAAAGGACTAGCGGAGCGGCGGATACGCAGTATTTT. Looking up the rest from reference TRBV14 and TRBJ2-3 gives the full variable domain: EAGVTQFPSHSVIEKGQTVTLRCDPISGHDNLYWYRRVMGKEIKFLLHFVKESKQDESGMPNNRFLAERTGGTYSTLKVQPAELEDSGVYFCASSQRTSGAADTQYFGPGTRLTVL.

The chain employs TRBV5-4 and TRBJ2-7, with TRBD2 identical over 8 bases. Germline trimming cut 3 bases from V and 2 bases from J; bases unmatched to any gene: 7. Germline CDR1 SGHNT, CDR2 YYREEE (reference sequence). The CDR3 runs 15 residues. The DNA for the CDR3 is TGTGCCAGCAGCTCTCTCGGGGGGGCCACCTACGAGCAGTACTTC. Its protein is CASSSLGGATYEQYF.

Written as DNA, the CDR3 is TGTGCCAGCAGGGAAAACGGTCGGGACAGGGTGGACAATCAGCCCCAGCATTTT. Translating it yields CASRENGRDRVDNQPQHF. The genes are TRBV9 and TRBJ1-5, with TRBD1 identical over 9 bases. CDR1 and CDR2 (germline): SGDLS, YYNGEE. The length of the CDR3 is 18 residues. V was pared by 5 bases and J by 3 bases, with 15 bases of the junction left unmatched. The full variable domain, rest sourced from reference TRBV9 and TRBJ1-5, is DSGVTQTPKHLITATGQRVTLRCSPRSGDLSVYWYQQSLDQGLQFLIQYYNGEERAKGNILERFSAQQFPDLHSELNLSSLELGDSALYFCASRENGRDRVDNQPQHFGDGTRLSIL.

The chain employs TRBV9 and TRBJ2-7, with 9 positions matching TRBD2. This CDR3 is 18 amino acids long. Germline CDR1 is SGDLS and CDR2 is YYNGEE. With 6 bases clipped from V and 3 bases from J, the junction kept 19 bases outside the gene matches. As DNA, the CDR3 is TGTGCCAGCATCCCACGGGTAGCGGGAGTAACTAAACACTACGAGCAGTACTTC. Its protein product is CASIPRVAGVTKHYEQYF. Full variable domain (rest looked up from reference TRBV9 and TRBJ2-7): DSGVTQTPKHLITATGQRVTLRCSPRSGDLSVYWYQQSLDQGLQFLIQYYNGEERAKGNILERFSAQQFPDLHSELNLSSLELGDSALYFCASIPRVAGVTKHYEQYFGPGTRLTVT.

This sequence joins TRBV19 and TRBJ1-1; D remains ambiguous. The CDR3 contains 15 residues. The V end was cut by 2 bases, the J end by 7 bases, with 17 bases between. CDR1 LNHDA and CDR2 SQIVND come from the germline V gene (reference sequence). This chain's CDR3 is CASSIIVGSRGEAFF. CDR3 DNA: TGTGCCAGTAGTATAATTGTAGGGAGTCGCGGTGAAGCTTTCTTT.

The chain combines TRBV30 with TRBJ1-5; TRBD1 agrees at 8 bases. Germline CDR1 reads GTSNPN; CDR2 reads SVGIG (reference sequence). The CDR3 extends over 13 amino acids. V shed 5 bases, J shed 4 bases, and the junction held 4 bases outside the gene matches. CDR3 DNA sequence: TGTGCCTGGGACCAGGGGGCGAATCAGCCCCAGCATTTT. It is translated as CAWDQGANQPQHF.